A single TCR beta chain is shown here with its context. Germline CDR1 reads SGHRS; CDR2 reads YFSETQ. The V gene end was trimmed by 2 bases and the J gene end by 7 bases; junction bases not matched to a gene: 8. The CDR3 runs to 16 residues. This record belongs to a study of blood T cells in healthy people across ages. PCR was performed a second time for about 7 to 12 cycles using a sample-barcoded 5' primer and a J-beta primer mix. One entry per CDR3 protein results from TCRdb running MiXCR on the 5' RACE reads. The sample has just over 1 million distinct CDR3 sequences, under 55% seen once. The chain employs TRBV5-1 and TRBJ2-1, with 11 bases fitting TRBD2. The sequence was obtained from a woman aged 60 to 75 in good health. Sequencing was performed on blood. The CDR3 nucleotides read TGCGCCAGCAGCTTTAGCGGGAGGGCCGACCAAAATGAGCAGTTCTTC. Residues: CASSFSGRADQNEQFF.